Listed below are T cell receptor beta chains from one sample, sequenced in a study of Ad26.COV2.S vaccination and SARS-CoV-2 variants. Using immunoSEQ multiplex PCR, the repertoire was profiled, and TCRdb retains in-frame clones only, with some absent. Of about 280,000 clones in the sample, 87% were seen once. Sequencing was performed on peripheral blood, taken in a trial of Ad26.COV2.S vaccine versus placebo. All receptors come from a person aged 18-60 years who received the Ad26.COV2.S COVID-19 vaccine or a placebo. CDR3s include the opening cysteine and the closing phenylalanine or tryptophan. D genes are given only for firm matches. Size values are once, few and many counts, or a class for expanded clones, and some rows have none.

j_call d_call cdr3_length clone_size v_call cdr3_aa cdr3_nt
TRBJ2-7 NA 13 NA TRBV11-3 CASSSSTFGEQYF TGTGCCAGCAGCTCTAGCACCTTCGGGGAGCAGTACTTC
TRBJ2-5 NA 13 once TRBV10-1 CASSARSQETQYF TGCGCCAGCAGTGCCCGCAGCCAAGAGACCCAGTACTTC
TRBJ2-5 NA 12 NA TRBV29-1 CSVETGLETQYF TGCAGCGTTGAAACAGGGTTAGAGACCCAGTACTTC
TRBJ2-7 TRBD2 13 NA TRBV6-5 CATRLAGINEQYF TGTGCCACCAGACTAGCGGGAATCAACGAGCAGTACTTC
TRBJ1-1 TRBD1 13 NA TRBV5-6 CASADRGRTEAFF TGTGCCAGCGCCGACAGGGGGCGCACTGAAGCTTTCTTT
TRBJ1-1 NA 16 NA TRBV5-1 CASSLAYTVEGAEAFF TGCGCCAGCAGCTTGGCCTATACAGTGGAAGGGGCTGAAGCTTTCTTT
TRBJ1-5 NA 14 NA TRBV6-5 CASSPSYSNQPQHF TGTGCCAGCAGCCCATCTTATAGCAATCAGCCCCAGCATTTT
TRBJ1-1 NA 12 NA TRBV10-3 CAISEVGGDAFF TGTGCCATCAGTGAGGTCGGTGGGGACGCTTTCTTT
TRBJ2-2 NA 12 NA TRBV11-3 CASSLLVGELFF TGTGCCAGCAGCTTACTAGTTGGGGAGCTGTTTTTT
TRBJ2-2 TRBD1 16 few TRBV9 CASSVGGTGVAGELFF TGTGCCAGCAGCGTAGGAGGGACAGGGGTAGCCGGGGAGCTGTTTTTT
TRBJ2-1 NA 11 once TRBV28 CASRLGDEQFF TGTGCCAGCCGGTTAGGGGATGAGCAGTTCTTC
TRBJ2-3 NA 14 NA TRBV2 CASKYGQSTDTQYF TGTGCCAGCAAGTACGGGCAATCCACAGATACGCAGTATTTT
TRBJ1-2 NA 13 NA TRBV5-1 CASSLKGDYGYTF TGCGCCAGCAGCTTGAAGGGGGACTATGGCTACACCTTC
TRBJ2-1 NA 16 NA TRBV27 CASSFSTGLQGNEQFF TGTGCCAGCAGTTTCTCGACAGGACTACAGGGCAATGAGCAGTTCTTC
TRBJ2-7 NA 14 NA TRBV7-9 CASSRGVLLGEQYF TGTGCCAGCAGTCGAGGGGTCCTCTTAGGCGAGCAGTACTTC
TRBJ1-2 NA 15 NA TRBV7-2 CASSPGGGSNYGYTF TGTGCCAGCAGCCCTGGGGGGGGATCTAACTATGGCTACACCTTC
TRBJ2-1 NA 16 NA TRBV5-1 CASSFLAATSYNEQFF TGCGCCAGCAGCTTTTTAGCGGCCACCTCCTACAATGAGCAGTTCTTC
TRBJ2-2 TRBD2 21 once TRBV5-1 CASSLAFRTSGRGANTGELFF TGCGCCAGCAGCTTGGCCTTTCGGACTAGCGGGAGAGGGGCGAACACCGGGGAGCTGTTTTTT
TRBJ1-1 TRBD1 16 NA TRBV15 CATSREKGAPGTEAFF TGTGCCACCAGCAGAGAAAAGGGGGCGCCCGGCACTGAAGCTTTCTTT
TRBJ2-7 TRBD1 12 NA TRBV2 CASSATGWEQYF TGTGCCAGCAGCGCGACAGGGTGGGAGCAGTACTTC
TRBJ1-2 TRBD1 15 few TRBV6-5 CASSYSGTEGAGYTF TGTGCCAGCAGTTATAGCGGGACAGAAGGGGCCGGCTACACCTTC
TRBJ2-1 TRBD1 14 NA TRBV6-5 CASSTPTGGLEQFF TGTGCCAGCAGCACACCAACAGGGGGCCTTGAGCAGTTCTTC
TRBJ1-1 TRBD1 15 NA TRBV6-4 CASRPPGTVNTEAFF TGTGCCAGCAGACCTCCCGGGACAGTGAACACTGAAGCTTTCTTT
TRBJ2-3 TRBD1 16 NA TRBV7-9 CASSLLGQAVTDTQYF TGTGCCAGCAGCTTACTCGGACAGGCGGTCACAGATACGCAGTATTTT
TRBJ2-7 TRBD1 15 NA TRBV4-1 CASSQVQQGSYEQYF TGCGCCAGCAGCCAAGTACAACAGGGGTCCTACGAGCAGTACTTC
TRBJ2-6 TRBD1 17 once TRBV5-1 CASSLGSGGSGANVLTF TGCGCCAGCAGCTTAGGATCAGGGGGCTCTGGGGCCAACGTCCTGACTTTC
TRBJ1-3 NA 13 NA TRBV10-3 CASGTRSGNTIYF TGTGCCAGCGGTACCCGCTCTGGAAACACCATATATTTT
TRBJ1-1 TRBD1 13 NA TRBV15 CATSEDRVREAFF TGTGCCACCAGCGAAGACAGGGTTCGGGAAGCTTTCTTT
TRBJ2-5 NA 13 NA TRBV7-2 CASSPGQQETQYF TGTGCCAGCAGCCCTGGACAGCAAGAGACCCAGTACTTC
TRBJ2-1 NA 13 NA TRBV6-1 CASSRDAHNEQFF TGTGCCAGCAGCCGGGACGCACATAATGAGCAGTTCTTC
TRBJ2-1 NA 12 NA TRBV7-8 CASSLSYNEQFF TGTGCCAGCAGCCTTAGTTACAATGAGCAGTTCTTC
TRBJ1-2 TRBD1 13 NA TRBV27 CASSQTGWYGYTF TGTGCCAGCAGTCAGACAGGGTGGTATGGCTACACCTTC
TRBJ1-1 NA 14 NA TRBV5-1 CASSLAPPGVEAFF TGCGCCAGCAGCTTGGCTCCACCAGGGGTAGAAGCTTTCTTT
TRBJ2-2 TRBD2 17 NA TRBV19 CASSIVGLAANTGELFF TGTGCCAGTAGTATAGTTGGGCTAGCGGCGAACACCGGGGAGCTGTTTTTT
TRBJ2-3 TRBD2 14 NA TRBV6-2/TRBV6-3 CASSYSMGLAVQYF TGTGCCAGCAGTTACTCTATGGGGCTAGCGGTGCAGTATTTT
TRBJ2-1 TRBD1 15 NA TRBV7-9 CASSPPGQGLGGQFF TGTGCCAGCAGCCCCCCGGGACAGGGGTTAGGGGGGCAGTTCTTC
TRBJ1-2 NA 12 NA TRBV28 CASSLEGWGYTF TGTGCCAGCAGTTTAGAGGGGTGGGGCTACACCTTC
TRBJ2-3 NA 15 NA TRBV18 CASSPVRSGTDTQYF TGTGCCAGCTCACCGGTGCGCTCAGGGACAGATACGCAGTATTTT
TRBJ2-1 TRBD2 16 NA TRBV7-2 CASSSPPAGAYNEQFF TGTGCCAGCAGCTCCCCCCCAGCGGGGGCCTACAATGAGCAGTTCTTC
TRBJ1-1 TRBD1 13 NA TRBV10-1 CASSGDRNTEAFF TGCGCCAGCAGTGGGGACAGGAACACTGAAGCTTTCTTT
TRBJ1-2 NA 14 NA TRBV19 CASSIQVTGYGYTF TGTGCCAGTAGTATTCAGGTGACAGGCTATGGCTACACCTTC
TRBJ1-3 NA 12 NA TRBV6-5 CASSDNGNTIYF TGTGCCAGCAGCGATAATGGAAACACCATATATTTT
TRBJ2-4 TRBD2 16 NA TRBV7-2 CASSKDGGGAKNIQYF TGTGCCAGCAGCAAAGATGGCGGGGGAGCCAAAAACATTCAGTACTTC
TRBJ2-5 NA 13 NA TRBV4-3 CASSQPEEETQYF TGCGCCAGCAGCCAGCCGGAGGAAGAGACCCAGTACTTC
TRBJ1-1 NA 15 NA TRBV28 CASSLDTGPNTEAFF TGTGCCAGCAGTCTGGACACGGGGCCGAACACTGAAGCTTTCTTT